This passage covers 4 T cell receptor beta chains from one sample sequenced in a study of blood T cell repertoires in COVID-19 (dated by TCRdb to 2020 to 2021). To prepare the library, the immunoSEQ multiplex PCR assay was applied. Held by TCRdb, this immuneACCESS table contains in-frame sequences only and omits some clones. Under half of the omission traces to an unresolved V gene where checked; the cause of the rest is unknown. The sample table contains fewer than 450,000 clones; only one count was recorded for roughly 88% of them. The ten largest account for 0.55% to 0.75% of the sample. The sample consisted of PBMCs or T cells enriched from blood (not recorded which). The receptors here all came from a man aged 18 to 30 who had recovered from COVID-19.

The chain recombines TRBV27 with TRBJ1-1; 8 nucleotides match TRBD1. V dropped 4 bases and J dropped 4; count of bases not matched to a gene: 5. The CDR3 runs to 14 residues. CDR1 is MNHEY and CDR2 is SMNVEV in the germline V gene (reference sequence). The CDR3 spells CASSYRTGTTEAFF. CDR3 in DNA: TGTGCCAGCAGTTACCGGACAGGGACCACTGAAGCTTTCTTT.

The chain recombines TRBV9 with TRBJ1-3; 10 bases are a match to TRBD1. With 3 bases clipped from V and 3 bases from J, the junction kept 9 bases outside the gene matches. Per the germline V gene, CDR1 is SGDLS and CDR2 is YYNGEE. The CDR3 spans 17 residues. CDR3 nucleotides: TGTGCCAGCAGCGAAGGGGACAGGGGAGGTCGTGGAAACACCATATATTTT. Translation: CASSEGDRGGRGNTIYF.

This sequence joins TRBV6-2 or TRBV6-3 and TRBJ1-2; D is possibly TRBD1 (5 bases). The germline CDR1 and CDR2 sequences are MNHEY and SVGEGT. The CDR3 consists of 16 residues. With 0 bases removed from V and 4 bases from J, the gap between germline ends came to 15 bases. The CDR3 region is CASSYSSQGGPYGYTF. In DNA, the CDR3 is TGTGCCAGCAGTTACTCGAGTCAGGGAGGACCCTATGGCTACACCTTC.

Here the CDR3 reads CASLLVERVFSPLHF. The CDR3 DNA follows: TGCGCCAGCCTTCTGGTTGAGCGGGTTTTTTCACCCCTCCACTTT. The chain couples TRBV4-1 to TRBJ1-6, with D unclear. CDR3 length: 15 residues. Germline CDR1 MGHRA, CDR2 YSYEKL. Trimming pared 8 bases from V and 9 bases from J, leaving 20 bases between.